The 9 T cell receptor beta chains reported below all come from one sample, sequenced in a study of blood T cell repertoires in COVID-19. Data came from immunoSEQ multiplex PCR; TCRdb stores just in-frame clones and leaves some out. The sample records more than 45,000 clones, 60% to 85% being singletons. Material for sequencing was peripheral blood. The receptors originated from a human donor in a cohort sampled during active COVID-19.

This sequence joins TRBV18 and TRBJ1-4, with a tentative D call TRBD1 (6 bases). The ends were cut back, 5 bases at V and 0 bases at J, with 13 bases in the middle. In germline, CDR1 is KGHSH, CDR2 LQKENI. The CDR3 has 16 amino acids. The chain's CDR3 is CASSVQGLATNEKLFF. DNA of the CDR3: TGTGCCAGCTCAGTTCAGGGGCTAGCAACTAATGAAAAACTGTTTTTT.

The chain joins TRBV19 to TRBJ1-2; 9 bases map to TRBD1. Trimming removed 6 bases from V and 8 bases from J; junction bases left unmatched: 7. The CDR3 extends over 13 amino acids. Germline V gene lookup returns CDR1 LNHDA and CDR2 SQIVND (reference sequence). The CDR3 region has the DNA TGTGCCAGTAGCTCAACAGGGGGCTTAGGCTACACCTTC. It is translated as CASSSTGGLGYTF.

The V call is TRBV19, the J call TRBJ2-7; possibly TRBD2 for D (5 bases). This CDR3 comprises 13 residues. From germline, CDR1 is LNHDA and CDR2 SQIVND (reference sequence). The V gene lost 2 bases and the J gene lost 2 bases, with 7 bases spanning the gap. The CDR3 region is CASSISGTYEQYF. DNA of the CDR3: TGTGCCAGTAGTATAAGCGGAACCTACGAGCAGTACTTC.

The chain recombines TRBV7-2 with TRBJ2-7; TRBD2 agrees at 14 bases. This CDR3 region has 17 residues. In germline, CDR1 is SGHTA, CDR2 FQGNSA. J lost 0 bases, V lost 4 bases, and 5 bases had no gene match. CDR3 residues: CASSYGTSGSFSYEQYF. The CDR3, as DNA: TGTGCCAGCAGCTACGGGACTAGCGGGAGTTTCTCCTACGAGCAGTACTTC.

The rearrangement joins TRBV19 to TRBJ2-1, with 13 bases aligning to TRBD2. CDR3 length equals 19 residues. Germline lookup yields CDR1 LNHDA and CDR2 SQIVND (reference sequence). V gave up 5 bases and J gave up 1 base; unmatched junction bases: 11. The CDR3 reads CASSPGLAGRVVSYNEQFF. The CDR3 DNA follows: TGTGCCAGTAGTCCGGGACTAGCGGGAAGAGTAGTATCCTACAATGAGCAGTTCTTC.

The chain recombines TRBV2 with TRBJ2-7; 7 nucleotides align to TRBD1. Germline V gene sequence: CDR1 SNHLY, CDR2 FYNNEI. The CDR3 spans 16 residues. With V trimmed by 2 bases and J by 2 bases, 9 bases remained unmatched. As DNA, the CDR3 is TGTGCCAGCAGTGAATTCAAGGGGGCAGTGACCTACGAGCAGTACTTC. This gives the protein CASSEFKGAVTYEQYF.

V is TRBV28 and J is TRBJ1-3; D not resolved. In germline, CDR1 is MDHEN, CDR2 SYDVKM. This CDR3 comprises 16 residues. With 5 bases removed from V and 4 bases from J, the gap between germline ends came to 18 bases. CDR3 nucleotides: TGTGCCAGCAGTCCCCCGGGATACAGATCCGGAAACACCATATATTTT. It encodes CASSPPGYRSGNTIYF.

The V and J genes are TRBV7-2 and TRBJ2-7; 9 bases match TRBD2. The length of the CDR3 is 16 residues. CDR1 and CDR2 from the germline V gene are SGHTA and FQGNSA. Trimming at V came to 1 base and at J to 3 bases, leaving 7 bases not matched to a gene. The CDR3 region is CASSLGLAGIGYEQYF. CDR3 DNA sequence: TGTGCCAGCAGCTTAGGGCTAGCGGGAATCGGCTACGAGCAGTACTTC.

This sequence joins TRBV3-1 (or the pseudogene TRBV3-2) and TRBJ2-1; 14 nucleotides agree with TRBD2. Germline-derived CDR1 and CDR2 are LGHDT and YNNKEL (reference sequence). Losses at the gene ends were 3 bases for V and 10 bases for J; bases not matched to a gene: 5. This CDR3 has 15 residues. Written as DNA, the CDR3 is TGTGCCAGCAGCCAGGGACTAGCGGGAGAGGAGGAGCAGTTCTTC. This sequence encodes CASSQGLAGEEEQFF.